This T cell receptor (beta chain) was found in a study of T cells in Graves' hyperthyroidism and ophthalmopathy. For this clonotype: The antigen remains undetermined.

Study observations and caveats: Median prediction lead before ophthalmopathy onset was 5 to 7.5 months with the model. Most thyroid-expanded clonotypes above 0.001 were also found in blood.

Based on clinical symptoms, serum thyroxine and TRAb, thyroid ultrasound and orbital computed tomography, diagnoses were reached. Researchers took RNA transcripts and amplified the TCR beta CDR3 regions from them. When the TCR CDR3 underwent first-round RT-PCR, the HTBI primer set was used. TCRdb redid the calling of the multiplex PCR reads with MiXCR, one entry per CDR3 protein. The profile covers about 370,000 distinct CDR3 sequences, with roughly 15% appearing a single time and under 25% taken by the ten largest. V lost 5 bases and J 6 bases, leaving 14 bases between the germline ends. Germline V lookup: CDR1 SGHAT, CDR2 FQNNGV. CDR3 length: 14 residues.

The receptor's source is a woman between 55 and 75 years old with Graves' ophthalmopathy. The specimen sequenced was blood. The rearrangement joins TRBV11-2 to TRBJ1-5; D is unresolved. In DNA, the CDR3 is TGTGCCAGCAGCCACCCTCAGAAGGTTCAGCCCCAGCATTTT. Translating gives CASSHPQKVQPQHF.